The present entry profiles one TCR beta chain with its context. The data stem from a study of blood T cell repertoires in COVID-19. Turning to the study itself: The study drew acute and convalescent COVID-19 samples from the United States, Italy and Spain. Sources were T cells, B-cell-depleted T cells, or PBMCs; the material itself was cDNA or gDNA.

The authors' processing: From reference gene primer amplification, estimates of nucleated cell counts were derived. The repertoire was sequenced with immunoSEQ multiplex PCR; TCRdb's copy has only in-frame clones and lacks some. That table gives V, J and clone size, and the DNA gave D and trimming. The sample yields approximately 210,000 clones, more than 75% seen once. J was trimmed by 4 bases and V by 4 bases; bases with no gene match: 5. This CDR3 comprises 14 residues. The germline CDR1 and CDR2 sequences are SQVTM and ANQGSEA. V and J are TRBV29-1 and TRBJ1-2, with TRBD1 matching over 11 bases. The receptor was isolated from a man aged 40-49 years with active or convalescent COVID-19. The sequenced sample consisted of peripheral blood. CDR3 coding DNA: TGCAGCGTTGTACCCGGGACAGGGGGCTATGGCTACACCTTC. This codes for CSVVPGTGGYGYTF. Full variable domain (outside the CDR3, taken from reference TRBV29-1 and TRBJ1-2): SAVISQKPSRDICQRGTSLTIQCQVDSQVTMMFWYRQQPGQSLTLIATANQGSEATYESGFVIDKFPISRPNLTFSTLTVSNMSPEDSSIYLCSVVPGTGGYGYTFGSGTRLTVV.